This TCR beta chain originates from a study of blood T cell repertoires in COVID-19. Study details: The United States, Italy and Spain provided the acute and convalescent COVID-19 samples. PBMCs, B-cell-depleted T cells, or T cells provided the cDNA or gDNA that made up the material.

Per the study methods: Amplification of reference gene primers provided the estimated nucleated cell counts. TCRdb keeps only in-frame clones here, not all; method: immunoSEQ multiplex PCR. The V and J calls and clone size come from that table; D and trimming were worked out from the DNA. The repertoire holds tens of thousands of clones, with about nine tenths as singletons. Germline CDR1 SGHNT, CDR2 YENEEA. The CDR3 is 16 amino acids. With 4 bases clipped from V and 1 base from J, the junction kept 6 bases outside the gene matches. Sample: peripheral blood. The chain combines TRBV11-3 with TRBJ2-2, with 7 bases identical to TRBD2. The receptor was isolated from a man aged 50 or older with acute or convalescent COVID-19. DNA for the CDR3: TGTGCCAGCAGCTCGGGCGGGAGAGGGAACACCGGGGAGCTGTTTTTT. Protein sequence: CASSSGGRGNTGELFF.